Listed here are 10 T cell receptor beta chains from one sample, sequenced in a study of T cells in Graves' hyperthyroidism and ophthalmopathy. The TCR beta CDR3 regions underwent amplification using RNA transcripts as the source. HTBI primers were the set used in a first-round RT-PCR of the TCR CDR3. One entry per CDR3 protein, called by TCRdb with MiXCR from the multiplex PCR reads. The repertoire includes approximately 590,000 distinct CDR3 sequences, 15% to 17% of them detected once, and about 7% sits in the top ten. The sequenced sample consisted of blood. These receptors all stem from a woman in her thirties with Graves' hyperthyroidism.

This clonotype was recorded a few times. V usage is TRBV5-1 and J usage is TRBJ2-1; D may match TRBD1 or TRBD2 (5 bases each). Trimming took off 1 base at V and 2 bases at J, with 16 bases between the two ends. Germline-derived CDR1 and CDR2 are SGHRS and YFSETQ. The CDR3 length is 17 residues. The CDR3 region is CASSLFGGGITYNEQFF. The CDR3 DNA follows: TGCGCCAGCAGCTTGTTCGGTGGGGGTATTACCTACAATGAGCAGTTCTTC.

This clonotype has just a few counts. V gene TRBV15 combines with J gene TRBJ2-1; D is ambiguous. V gave up 5 bases and J gave up 5 bases, with 13 bases separating them. CDR1 and CDR2 (germline): LNHNV, YYDKDF (reference sequence). The CDR3 runs to 14 residues. This CDR3 is CATSGRVRNNEQFF. The CDR3 region has the DNA TGTGCCACCAGCGGCCGGGTTCGGAACAATGAGCAGTTCTTC. The full variable domain, in which reference TRBV15 and TRBJ2-1 provide the parts outside the CDR3, is DAMVIQNPRYQVTQFGKPVTLSCSQTLNHNVMYWYQQKSSQAPKLLFHYYDKDFNNEADTPDNFQSRRPNTSFCFLDIRSPGLGDTAMYLCATSGRVRNNEQFFGPGTRLTVL.

In its sample, this clonotype was seen a few times. The CDR3 bases are TGTGCGGCTGGGGATAGCAATCAGCCCCAGCATTTT. It codes for CAAGDSNQPQHF. The V gene is TRBV27, the J gene TRBJ1-5, with D hard to call. Germline V gives CDR1 MNHEY, CDR2 SMNVEV (reference sequence). This CDR3 has 12 amino acids.

This clonotype was seen many times. The rearrangement links TRBV7-2 to TRBJ2-3, with D unclear. CDR1 SGHTA and CDR2 FQGNSA come from the germline V gene. The CDR3 spans 13 residues. The V end was cut by 7 bases, the J end by 2 bases, with 10 bases between. DNA of the CDR3: TGTGCCAGCACCTCTAGGTACACAGATACGCAGTATTTT. Translation: CASTSRYTDTQYF.

The V gene is TRBV12-3 or TRBV12-4, the J gene TRBJ1-1; unclear D gene. The CDR3 consists of 14 residues. The V end was cut by 3 bases, the J end by 4 bases, with 12 bases between. The CDR3 DNA sequence: TGTGCCAGCAGTTTCCAAGGGAGTAGCACTGAAGCTTTCTTT. Its protein is CASSFQGSSTEAFF.

This clonotype was counted a few times. This chain links TRBV7-6 with TRBJ1-2; possibly TRBD1 for D (5 bases). CDR3 length: 15 amino acids. Trimming removed 0 bases at V and 4 bases at J, with 12 bases between. Germline V gene lookup returns CDR1 SGHVS and CDR2 FNYEAQ. In DNA, the CDR3 is TGTGCCAGCAGCTTAGCGCCACGGGGACCCTATGGCTACACCTTC. Its translation: CASSLAPRGPYGYTF.

This clonotype was counted only a few times. This chain joins TRBV2 and TRBJ1-6; D not certain. This CDR3 comprises 15 residues. Per germline, CDR1 SNHLY and CDR2 FYNNEI. Trimming stripped 7 bases from V and 2 bases from J, with 12 bases between. The CDR3 region is CASNLEGAYNSPLHF. CDR3 nucleotides: TGTGCCAGCAATCTAGAGGGCGCCTATAATTCACCCCTCCACTTT.

At least ten counts were recorded for this clonotype. The V call is TRBV15, the J call TRBJ1-4, with no clear D. This CDR3 spans 14 amino acids. V lost 3 bases, J lost 4 bases, and 9 bases lay in between. CDR1 and CDR2 (germline): LNHNV, YYDKDF (reference sequence). This chain's CDR3 is CATSRLRINEKLFF. CDR3 DNA sequence: TGTGCCACCAGCAGGCTCAGAATTAATGAAAAACTGTTTTTT.

This clonotype was detected ten times or more. The chain carries TRBV30 and TRBJ1-5; D remains unclear. V was shortened by 0 bases and J by 8 bases, with 14 bases between the two germline ends. This CDR3 spans 14 amino acids. Per germline, CDR1 GTSNPN and CDR2 SVGIG (reference sequence). The CDR3: CAWSVGGRAEPQHF. CDR3 bases: TGTGCCTGGAGTGTAGGAGGGAGAGCAGAGCCCCAGCATTTT.

This clonotype has ten or more counts. The rearrangement uses TRBV7-9 and TRBJ2-3; 7 bases are a match to TRBD1. The germline V gene encodes CDR1 SEHNR and CDR2 FQNEAQ (reference sequence). CDR3 length: 16 amino acids. V shed 3 bases and J 4 bases; nucleotides not matched to a gene: 10. The chain's CDR3 is CASSLRGEQGSDTQYF. The CDR3 bases are TGTGCCAGCAGCTTGCGTGGAGAACAGGGGTCAGATACGCAGTATTTT.